This note documents a single TCR beta chain sequence. Its antigen is currently not known. Base qualities are not at hand, and no much larger clone is one base apart. The data were taken from a study of cytomegalovirus exposure and HLA in healthy donors (dated by TCRdb to about 2017). Regarding the study in general: An earlier analysis of 587 of the donors reported roughly 300 Gb of sequence data and around 110 million unique TCR beta sequences obtained from roughly 180 million T cells. Roughly 310 gigabases of sequencing data and some 85 million unique TCR sequences were included in an early release covering around 600 HLA-typed donors. Of the roughly 400 genotyped donors, roughly 85% fell in the genetic ancestry cluster associated with self-reported Caucasian donors. The study aimed to test whether cataloging public T cell receptors could reveal signatures of past pathogen exposure. The study used immunosequencing to profile the T cell repertoires of several hundred subjects and linked those repertoires to cytomegalovirus serostatus. Besides the first cohort of around 700 subjects, a separate validation cohort made up of 90 to 150 different subjects was used. The study combined high-throughput TCR immunosequencing, statistical association of individual TCRs with disease status, and machine learning to predict cytomegalovirus infection status. In a later analysis, previously published TCR beta repertoires from 670 or so donors were re-analyzed and high-resolution HLA genotyping was added so that TCR occurrence patterns could be studied. Rather than drawing on any new phenotypic data, the later analysis identified candidate immune exposures from TCR beta sequences and the way those sequences occurred across donors. To decide whether each TCR beta V gene segment behaved as functional or pseudogenic, an earlier analysis of some 540 of the donors relied on high-throughput TCR beta sequencing. Donor age, sex, ethnicity and CMV serostatus were compiled alongside the repertoire data. A later genetic analysis took genome-wide SNP genotypes for about three fifths of the 666 donors and used that subset as a discovery cohort. Every repertoire in the discovery cohort had been generated on one and the same sequencing platform. Both class I and class II loci were covered by HLA typing, at four-digit resolution. The number of donors typed differed by locus, with roughly 629-640 for A, B, C, DRB1 and DQB1, more than 500 for DQA1, approximately 570 for DPA1, and 450 to 480 for DPB1. About five DR-DQ haplotypes were treated as single units for association and clustering because of strong linkage in the cohort. On average, about 240,000 unique TCR beta nucleotide sequences were sequenced per donor among 350 to 400 genotyped donors of the cohort, with roughly 20% of those sequences being non-productive. General study outcomes and caveats: Several of the top co-occurrence clusters appeared to be linked to parvovirus B19, influenza, CMV and Epstein-Barr virus, according to a later analysis. In an earlier analysis of approximately 590 of the donors, most TCR beta V segments were observed in productive rearrangements about 87% or about 30% of the time, broadly matching IMGT annotations. Presence/absence analyses assumed roughly uniform sequencing depth across donors, an assumption that may not hold. A few of the identified cytomegalovirus-associated TCR beta chains were confirmed in vitro to be specific for cytomegalovirus antigens. The study listed 164 TCR beta chains as associated with cytomegalovirus. Roughly 17 rarely observed V segments, including chromosome 9 orphons, were excluded from the earlier analysis of several hundred of the donors because counts were too low. Compared with equally common non-associated chains, HLA-associated TCR beta chains in a later analysis were more clonally expanded and had lower generation probabilities. While some public TCRs were present in many individuals, most TCR sequences turned up only very rarely across donors. The cohort was sequenced for TCR beta chains only, and without alpha or paired-chain data the features that could be detected were limited. A later genetic analysis associated a missense DCLRE1C variant with V-gene and J-gene trimming of TCR beta chains, and an independent cohort replicated the association. Some IMGT-functional V segments, including TRBV6-2 and TRBV6-3, could not be distinguished by the 87-base-pair reads and were therefore excluded. A cluster of highly shared sequence variants was judged likely to represent a technical artifact of the sequencing pipeline. A further reported finding was that TCR beta sequences accurately predicted the HLA-A and HLA-B alleles for most subjects in the first cohort. When HLA alleles, especially DR and DQ, strongly co-occurred, attributing TCR associations to individual alleles was difficult. Cytomegalovirus status was reported to be diagnosed by the classifier with high specificity and sensitivity in both the original and validation cohorts. Because HLA typing was missing for some donors at each locus, association tests included only the typed subset. The authors suggested that the approach could potentially be extended to other disease states and immunological phenotypes. According to a later analysis, most CMV-associated TCR beta chains appeared to be HLA-restricted, and the HLA associations seemed to be driven largely by CMV exposure. A later genetic analysis reported fewer N-insertions in productive TCRs among donors in an Asian-associated ancestry cluster than the roughly 640-donor mean. Correlated functional status among segregating V segments might reflect linkage disequilibrium, but an unknown experimental factor could not be ruled out. A later analysis found that TCR association rates varied across HLA loci, with DRB1 alleles showing the most associated TCRs and HLA-C alleles the fewest. For the cohort, immune exposure information was limited to CMV serostatus. Specific HLA alleles were associated with 15,000 to 20,000 TCR beta sequences at a false discovery rate of 0.05 in a later analysis.

The library was built by means of the immunoSEQ multiplex PCR assay. A mixture of 60 forward primers for TCR Vbeta segments and 13 reverse primers for TCR Jbeta segments was used in the multiplex PCR. The CDR3 region of rearranged TCR beta genes was amplified from genomic DNA by a multiplex PCR assay. On the Illumina HiSeq System, the amplified TCR beta libraries were sequenced as 87-base-pair reads. Per the authors' processing: A later analysis tallied 70 million to 100 million unique TCR beta chains across the 660 or so repertoires, and about 12 million of those chains were shared by two or more donors. Raw reads were error-corrected and collapsed into unique sequences with a nearest-neighbor algorithm that merged closely related sequences to remove PCR and sequencing errors. To assign V, D and J gene segments, CDR3 sequences were aligned to IMGT reference sequences. Each retained sequence needed at least a six-nucleotide match to both a V gene segment and a J gene segment. A rearrangement was called productive if the CDR3 had no stop codons and remained in frame with V and J, and every other rearrangement was called non-productive. Following IMGT convention, CDR3 was defined as the stretch from the second conserved V-encoded cysteine to the conserved J-encoded phenylalanine. In an earlier analysis of just under 600 of the donors, sequences lacking an unambiguous match to a single V gene segment were excluded. In an earlier analysis of 587 of the donors, V segments were called functional above 56.7% productive rearrangements and were called segregating when the between-donor standard deviation exceeded 5%. A statistical classification framework was built to diagnose cytomegalovirus status from the catalog of TCR beta chain sequences. In a later analysis, V and J genes were assigned by comparing TCR nucleotide sequences against IMGT/GENE-DB human TR gene sequences. In a later analysis, CDR3 sequences and most-parsimonious VDJ recombination scenarios were assigned using the TCRdist pipeline. In a later analysis, every TCR beta chain was defined by the combination of its CDR3 amino acid sequence and its V-gene family, and reads without a unique V-gene family were dropped. In a later analysis, 450 to 600 highly shared, low-generation-probability nucleotide sequences were removed to address suspected cross-contamination and a sequencing artifact. In a later analysis, a clonal expansion index for each public chain was calculated from normalized within-repertoire ranks of inferred template counts. Generation probabilities in a later analysis came from a VDJ recombination model fitted to out-of-frame rearrangements, and those results were checked against IGoR. Hypergeometric tests were used in a later analysis to score TCR-TCR, TCR-HLA and TCR-CMV co-occurrence, with a repertoire-size bias correction applied to the TCR pairs. A later analysis estimated false discovery rates by permuting HLA or CMV assignments 20 times. A later analysis grouped co-occurring TCRs with DBSCAN, adding TCRdist sequence similarity when clustering within HLA-allele-positive subsets. Co-occurrence clustering excluded repertoires with fewer than 30,000 or more than 120,000 public chains, plus five with anomalous nucleotide sharing. TCRdb stores this immuneACCESS table with in-frame sequences only. Part of the clones is absent; in the studies checked, under half of the shortfall reflects unresolved V genes, and no reason is known for the rest. V, J and clone size reflect that table, while D and trimming were determined from the DNA. For this sample there are 150,000 to 180,000 clones; over 70% appear just once. Roughly 12% of the sample is taken by the ten largest.

Germline trimming amounts to 5 bases on V and 5 bases on J, with 5 as the count of junction bases outside the gene matches. Spanning cysteine to phenylalanine, the CDR3 consists of 15 amino acids. Of the read, only the CDR3 DNA is kept; its 45 bases are in frame from base 1. CDR1 and CDR2, looked up from the germline V gene, are SGHVS and FNYEAQ. The cohort consisted of 650 to 850 healthy bone marrow donors. At the time of sampling, all cohort members were nominally healthy, though unrecorded immune exposures were likely present. The donor tested CMV seropositive and was one of the 289 seropositive cohort members. Each donor provided a peripheral blood sample, and peripheral blood mononuclear cells were used for TCR beta sequencing. The Qiagen DNeasy Blood Extraction Kit was used to extract genomic DNA from the blood cell samples.

The TCR originated in a man aged 25-40 years in good health and CMV-seropositive. Sequencing was done on a sample of PBMCs. This sequence uses TRBV7-6 and TRBJ1-5, with 11 bases aligning to TRBD1. The CDR3 sequence is CASSTGTGGDQPQHF. The DNA sequence is given as TGTGCCAGCAGCACGGGGACAGGGGGAGATCAGCCCCAGCATTTT.